This TCR beta chain was found in a study of CD8+CD57+ T cells in acquired aplastic anemia. Study details: Mean DNA quantity obtained from sorted CD4+ and CD8+ cells was 3 to 3.5 ug.

Genomic DNA, the template, was used for profiling of the TCR beta VDJ and CDR3. TCRdb used MiXCR to reprocess the reads, holding one entry per CDR3 protein. The sample consists of 260,000 or so distinct CDR3 sequences, more than 40% of them appearing once. Sequenced patients had shown CD8+CD57+ cell expansion by flow cytometry. The ends were cut back, 5 bases at V and 4 bases at J, with 10 bases in the middle. The CDR3 spans 13 residues. Germline loops: CDR1 SSHAT, CDR2 FNYEAQ (reference sequence). The rearrangement links TRBV7-7 to TRBJ2-3; D unresolved. The receptor was isolated from a human donor with aplastic anemia. Material for sequencing was sorted CD4+, CD8+, or CD8+CD57+ T cells (not recorded which) from PBMCs. CDR3 sequence (DNA): TGTGCCAGCAGCCTCCGAGTTGCAGATACGCAGTATTTT. Encoded protein: CASSLRVADTQYF.